This T cell receptor (beta chain) was recovered during a study of cytotoxic CD8 clonotypes in ibrutinib-treated CLL. Study findings and constraints: Pretreatment clonality was elevated relative to age-matched healthy donors and paralleled circulating CD8+ T-cell counts.

On this clone: The antigen remains unidentified.

This CDR3 comprises 11 residues. Per the germline V gene, CDR1 is SEHNR and CDR2 is FQNEAQ (reference sequence). The ends were cut back, 7 bases at V and 6 bases at J, with 6 bases in the middle. Assay: immunoSEQ multiplex PCR; the TCRdb copy retains only in-frame clones and omits some. This repertoire shows over 140,000 clones, around 82% found once; its top ten account for less than 8.5%. The sequence was collected from a human donor with chronic lymphocytic leukemia. The genes are TRBV7-9 and TRBJ1-4; D is uncertain. Sequenced material: PBMCs, taken after 36 months of ibrutinib treatment. CDR3 DNA: TGTGCCAGCAAGTCGGATGAAAAACTGTTTTTT. Its translation: CASKSDEKLFF.